Listed below are T cell receptor beta chains from one sample, sequenced in a study of blood T cell repertoires in COVID-19. Data came from immunoSEQ multiplex PCR; TCRdb stores just in-frame clones and leaves some out. The data contain around 170,000 clones, about four fifths of them singletons. Sequencing was done on a sample of PBMCs or T cells enriched from blood (not recorded which). Receptors were obtained from a man aged 45-65 years who had recovered from COVID-19. The CDR3 runs from the conserved cysteine through the conserved F or W. D genes are given only for firm matches. Size is omitted from some rows. Given values are once, few, many or a class for expanded clones.

>TRBV9|TRBJ1-3|NA|NA
TGTGCCAGCAGCGTAGACCCCAAAACACAGGACACCATATATTTT
CASSVDPKTQDTIYF
>TRBV7-9|TRBJ2-3|TRBD2|NA
TGTGCCAGCAGCTTAGTATCTGTAGCGGGGGTTATAGATACGCAGTATTTT
CASSLVSVAGVIDTQYF
>TRBV15|TRBJ1-2|NA|NA
TGTGCCACCAGCAGACAAACCGGGACACAGGGTGGCTACACCTTC
CATSRQTGTQGGYTF
>TRBV7-2|TRBJ2-3|NA|NA
TGTGCCAGCAGCTCTCGCGCGGGGGATACGCAGTATTTT
CASSSRAGDTQYF
>TRBV19|TRBJ2-7|NA|NA
TGTGCCAGTAGTATCGCTCACGGGAGCCTAAGGGGCGAGCAGTACTTC
CASSIAHGSLRGEQYF
>TRBV4-1|TRBJ1-5|NA|NA
TGCGCCAGCAGCCTTTCGGCCGACAGTTATAGCAATCAGCCCCAGCATTTT
CASSLSADSYSNQPQHF
>TRBV18|TRBJ2-5|NA|NA
TGTGCCAGCTCACCGATGGGGGGAGGAGAGACCCAGTACTTC
CASSPMGGGETQYF
>TRBV19|TRBJ1-2|NA|NA
TGTGCCAGTAGTACCCGATCAGGGGGCTACACCTTC
CASSTRSGGYTF
>TRBV6-5|TRBJ2-5|NA|NA
TGTGCCAGCAGTTACGCGGGGGCAGGGGAGACCCAGTACTTC
CASSYAGAGETQYF
>TRBV19|TRBJ1-4|NA|NA
TGTGCCAGTACGGGGGTTAATGGTGAAAAACTGTTTTTT
CASTGVNGEKLFF
>TRBV2|TRBJ1-6|NA|NA
TGTGCCAGTTCTGGGAGCTTCTTCCTTCAACCACCCCTCCACTTT
CASSGSFFLQPPLHF
>TRBV11-2|TRBJ1-2|NA|NA
TGTGCCAGCAGCTTAGACCCTCGCGTCCCACGCTATGGCTACACCTTC
CASSLDPRVPRYGYTF
>TRBV4-1|TRBJ1-1|NA|NA
TGCGCCAGCAGCCAAGATGGACTACCGGTGGACACTGAAGCTTTCTTT
CASSQDGLPVDTEAFF
>TRBV6-5|TRBJ2-7|TRBD2|NA
TGTGCCAGCAGCCGGACTAGCGGGGGCTACGAGCAGTACTTC
CASSRTSGGYEQYF
>TRBV6-5|TRBJ2-7|NA|NA
TGTGCCAGCAGTTCGTTAGCAGCGCTTTCCTACGAGCAGTACTTC
CASSSLAALSYEQYF
>TRBV9|TRBJ1-1|NA|NA
TGTGCCAGCAGCGTAGGGGTACAGGTCCGCACCGATGAAGCTTTCTTT
CASSVGVQVRTDEAFF
>TRBV19|TRBJ1-1|TRBD1|NA
TGTGCCAGTAGTGGGGGACAGGGGTTTGGGAGTGTGAACACTGAAGCTTTCTTT
CASSGGQGFGSVNTEAFF
>TRBV11-2|TRBJ1-1|TRBD1|NA
TGTGCCAGCAGCTTAGGGACAGGGAGGTCACTTGAAGCTTTCTTT
CASSLGTGRSLEAFF
>TRBV5-6|TRBJ1-2|NA|NA
TGTGCCAGCAGCCCCGGGGATATTAACTATGGCTACACCTTC
CASSPGDINYGYTF
>TRBV3-1/TRBV3-2|TRBJ2-3|NA|NA
TGTGCCAGCACCCTGGCGGGGCTGGATACGCAGTATTTT
CASTLAGLDTQYF
>TRBV7-8|TRBJ2-1|NA|NA
TGTGCCAGCAGCTTAGAGTCCGGCAATGAGCAGTTCTTC
CASSLESGNEQFF
>TRBV2|TRBJ2-5|TRBD2|NA
TGTGCCAGCAGCAGGGACGGGACTAGCGGAGAGACCCAGTACTTC
CASSRDGTSGETQYF
>TRBV2|TRBJ1-1|NA|NA
TGTGCCAGCAGTGAAGCGGGAGCGGGTAACACTGAAGCTTTCTTT
CASSEAGAGNTEAFF
>TRBV7-3|TRBJ2-5|TRBD2|NA
TGTGCCAGCAGCTTAGGCGGTAGCGGGGGCCAAGAGACCCAGTACTTC
CASSLGGSGGQETQYF
>TRBV5-1|TRBJ1-6|NA|NA
TGCGCCAGCAGCTTGTCCAGGTTAGGTTCACCCCTCCACTTT
CASSLSRLGSPLHF
>TRBV29-1|TRBJ1-1|TRBD1|NA
TGCAGCGACAAAATCGACAGGGGATCTGAAGCTTTCTTT
CSDKIDRGSEAFF
>TRBV5-1|TRBJ1-1|TRBD1|NA
TGCGCCAGCAGCCCGACGACAGGGCAGAACACTGAAGCTTTCTTT
CASSPTTGQNTEAFF
>TRBV15|TRBJ2-2|NA|NA
TGTGCCACGCAGGACTCCGTTGCGAACACCGGGGAGCTGTTTTTT
CATQDSVANTGELFF
>TRBV18|TRBJ2-3|TRBD2|NA
TGTGCCAGCTCACCACTACTTCCGGGACTAGCGGGCACTAGCACAGATACGCAGTATTTT
CASSPLLPGLAGTSTDTQYF
>TRBV2|TRBJ1-1|TRBD1|NA
TGTGCCAGCAGTGAATTGACAGGGGCCACTGAAGCTTTCTTT
CASSELTGATEAFF
>TRBV28|TRBJ1-2|NA|once
TGTGCCAGCAGATCGCGGGGTAGGCTCATTTACTTC
CASRSRGRLIYF
>TRBV5-1|TRBJ1-1|NA|NA
TGCGCCAGCAGCTTGGAGCGCGGATCGGACACTGAAGCTTTCTTT
CASSLERGSDTEAFF
>TRBV29-1|TRBJ2-2|TRBD1|once
TGCAGCGTTGACAGGGGGCTAAACACCGGGGAGCTGTTTTTT
CSVDRGLNTGELFF
>TRBV7-3|TRBJ1-1|NA|NA
TGTGCCAGCAGCCCAGGGAGGAACACTGAGGCTTTCTTT
CASSPGRNTEAFF
>TRBV5-1|TRBJ2-1|NA|NA
TGCGCCAGCAGCCCTGGACTCCGACGGGGCTACAATGAGCAGTTCTTC
CASSPGLRRGYNEQFF
>TRBV7-9|TRBJ1-2|TRBD1|NA
TGTGCCAGCAGCAATATTTTCGGGACAGTAGGGGGTCACTATGGCTACACCTTC
CASSNIFGTVGGHYGYTF
>TRBV4-3|TRBJ1-4|NA|NA
TGCGCCAGCAGCCAAGGGGGGCTGATTAATGAAAAACTGTTTTTT
CASSQGGLINEKLFF
>TRBV6-5|TRBJ2-7|TRBD1|NA
TGTGCCACATGGGACAGAGCCTACGAGCAGTACTTC
CATWDRAYEQYF
>TRBV3-1/TRBV3-2|TRBJ2-7|NA|NA
TGTGCCAGCAGTCAGGGGTTTGGCCTCGCCTCCTACGAGCAGTACTTC
CASSQGFGLASYEQYF
>TRBV4-3|TRBJ1-2|NA|NA
TGCGCCAGCAGCCAAGATGGGGACAAGCCCACCAACTATGGCTACACCTTC
CASSQDGDKPTNYGYTF
>TRBV3-1/TRBV3-2|TRBJ1-1|TRBD1|NA
TGTGCCAGCAGCCACCCAACAGGGGGCACTGAAGCTTTCTTT
CASSHPTGGTEAFF
>TRBV10-3|TRBJ1-2|NA|few
TGTGCCATCAGTGATGGAGTCAGGGGCCATGGCTACACCTTC
CAISDGVRGHGYTF
>TRBV29-1|TRBJ2-3|NA|NA
TGCAGCGTCACCCTTACTAGCACAGATACGCAGTATTTT
CSVTLTSTDTQYF
>TRBV28|TRBJ1-2|TRBD1|NA
TGTGCCAGCAGTTTTGGGGACAGGGGTTATGGCTACACCTTC
CASSFGDRGYGYTF
>TRBV4-1|TRBJ2-7|NA|NA
TGCGCCAGCAGCCAAGATCCAGACAGGTTCGCGGCCAAGCAGTACTTC
CASSQDPDRFAAKQYF
>TRBV5-1|TRBJ2-7|TRBD1|few
TGCGCCAGCAGCCTCACAGGGGCGTCCTACGAGCAGTACTTC
CASSLTGASYEQYF
>TRBV9|TRBJ2-3|TRBD2|NA
TGTGCCAGCAGCGCCCAAGCGGGGGGGGTCACAGATACGCAGTATTTT
CASSAQAGGVTDTQYF
>TRBV24-1|TRBJ1-5|TRBD1|NA
TGTGCCACCAGTGATTTCCGGGACAGCAGTCCCCAGCATTTT
CATSDFRDSSPQHF
>TRBV6-1|TRBJ1-3|NA|NA
TGTGCCAGCAGTGAAAGGAGGGCTGTTACTGGAAACACCATATATTTT
CASSERRAVTGNTIYF
>TRBV11-3|TRBJ1-1|NA|NA
TGTGCCAGCAGCCAGGAGGAGGGAACTGAAGCTTTCTTT
CASSQEEGTEAFF
>TRBV27|TRBJ1-1|TRBD1|NA
TGTGCCAGCAGGCGACAGGGGGAGAACACTGAAGCTTTCTTT
CASRRQGENTEAFF
>TRBV27|TRBJ2-2|NA|NA
TGTGCCAGCAGAGCTTACTTGACAGGGAACACCGGGGAGCTGTTTTTT
CASRAYLTGNTGELFF
>TRBV19|TRBJ1-2|NA|NA
TGTGCCAGTAGTATAGATCGGGCGGGGACCCATGGCTACACCTTC
CASSIDRAGTHGYTF
>TRBV15|TRBJ2-7|TRBD2|NA
TGTGCCACCAGCAGAGATACTAGCGGGGGGGCCGCCGAGCAGTACTTC
CATSRDTSGGAAEQYF
>TRBV2|TRBJ1-1|NA|NA
TGTGCCATTGATGGACAGTCCGTTCGGAACACTGAAGCTTTCTTT
CAIDGQSVRNTEAFF
>TRBV11-2|TRBJ2-1|TRBD1|NA
TGTGCCAGCAGCTTAGTACAGGGGGCCCGTAACAGCAATGAGCAGTTCTTC
CASSLVQGARNSNEQFF
>TRBV10-3|TRBJ2-1|TRBD2|NA
TGTGCCATCAGTGAAGGCGGGGGTTCCTACAATGAGCAGTTCTTC
CAISEGGGSYNEQFF